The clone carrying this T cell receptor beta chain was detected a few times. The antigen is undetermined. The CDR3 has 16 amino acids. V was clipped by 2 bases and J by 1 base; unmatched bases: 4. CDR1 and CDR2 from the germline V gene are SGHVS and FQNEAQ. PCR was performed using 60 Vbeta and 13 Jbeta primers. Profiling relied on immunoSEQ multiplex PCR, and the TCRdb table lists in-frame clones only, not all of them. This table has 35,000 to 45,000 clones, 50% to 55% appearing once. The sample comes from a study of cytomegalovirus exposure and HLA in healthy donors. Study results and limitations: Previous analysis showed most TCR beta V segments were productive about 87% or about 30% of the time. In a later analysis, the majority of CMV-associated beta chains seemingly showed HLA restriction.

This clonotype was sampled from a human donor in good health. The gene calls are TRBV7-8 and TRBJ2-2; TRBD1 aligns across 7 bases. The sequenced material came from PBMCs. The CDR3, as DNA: TGTGCCAGCAGCTTAAGGGACAGACAGAACACCGGGGAGCTGTTTTTT. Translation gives CASSLRDRQNTGELFF.